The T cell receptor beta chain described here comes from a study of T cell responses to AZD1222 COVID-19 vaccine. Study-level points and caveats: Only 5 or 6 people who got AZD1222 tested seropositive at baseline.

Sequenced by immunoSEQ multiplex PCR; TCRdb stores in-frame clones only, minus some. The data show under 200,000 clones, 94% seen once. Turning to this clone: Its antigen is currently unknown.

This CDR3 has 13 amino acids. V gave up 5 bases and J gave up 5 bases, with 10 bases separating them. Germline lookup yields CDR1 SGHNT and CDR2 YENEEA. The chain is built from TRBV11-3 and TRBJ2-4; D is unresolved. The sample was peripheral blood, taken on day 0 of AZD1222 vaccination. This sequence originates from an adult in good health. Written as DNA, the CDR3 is TGTGCCAGCAGCCCGTCGACTCAAAACATTCAGTACTTC. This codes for CASSPSTQNIQYF.